This is a list of T cell receptor beta chains from one sample in a study of blood T cell repertoires in COVID-19. The table came from immunoSEQ multiplex PCR; TCRdb's copy has only in-frame clones and leaves some out. The sample contains approximately 100,000 clones, about 84% of which appear only once. The sample taken for sequencing was peripheral blood. All receptors derive from a woman aged 55-69 years with acute or convalescent COVID-19. Both conserved end residues are part of each CDR3. Fields, in order: CDR3 length, J gene, V gene, CDR3 protein.

>15|TRBJ2-2|TRBV7-2
CASSLALLAVGELFF
>14|TRBJ2-3|TRBV5-1
CASSLASGEDTQYF
>16|TRBJ1-2|TRBV19
CASSIVGTEPARGYTF
>14|TRBJ1-4|TRBV5-6
CASLRTGDNEKLFF
>18|TRBJ2-3|TRBV7-9
CASSAPYRLAGRTDTQYF
>14|TRBJ1-2|TRBV6-6
CASRYLRQGIDYTF
>13|TRBJ1-2|TRBV12-3/TRBV12-4
CASSRDRGHGYTF
>14|TRBJ1-1|TRBV7-3
CASSLNRDGTEAFF
>22|TRBJ2-1|TRBV28
CASSFRDAGTGGTSGVYNEQFF
>15|TRBJ2-2|TRBV11-2
CASSLWSGNTGELFF
>12|TRBJ2-7|TRBV2
CASSGYGGQNPF
>19|TRBJ2-1|TRBV2
CASSEGSGLAGRSTHEQFF
>12|TRBJ2-7|TRBV5-3
CARTSVVYEQYF
>11|TRBJ1-1|TRBV28
CASSPRGRAFF
>16|TRBJ1-5|TRBV4-1
CASSQGTVFYNQPQHF
>17|TRBJ2-7|TRBV7-2
CASSLAVGRDLSYEQYF
>15|TRBJ2-7|TRBV9
CASSRKRESSYEQYF
>13|TRBJ2-7|TRBV5-1
CASSVTGSREQYF
>15|TRBJ2-3|TRBV7-6
CASSPMGQISDTQYF
>17|TRBJ2-3|TRBV4-2
CASSHDGGPSESDTQYF
>15|TRBJ1-6|TRBV6-6
CASSYYVGAYSPLHF
>16|TRBJ2-7|TRBV3-1/TRBV3-2
CASSQDLAENSYEQYF
>14|TRBJ2-3|TRBV20-1
CSASSAGFADTQYF
>13|TRBJ1-2|TRBV23-1
CASSQRDRDGYTF
>11|TRBJ2-1|TRBV27
CASRLRNEQFF
>15|TRBJ1-2|TRBV5-6
CASSLVSGAGYGYTF
>15|TRBJ2-1|TRBV5-4
CASSFRTSGVNEQFF
>14|TRBJ1-2|TRBV2
CASTGRINGNGYTF
>13|TRBJ2-1|TRBV5-4
CASTSGLHNEQFF
>15|TRBJ2-1|TRBV5-6
CASSLGLAGGPEQFF
>16|TRBJ2-1|TRBV5-1
CASSPRGDRAYNEQFF
>14|TRBJ2-3|TRBV5-1
CASSGQGEPDTQYF
>14|TRBJ1-5|TRBV2
CASSPQGGGQPQHF
>16|TRBJ2-1|TRBV24-1
CATSDRTSGRADEQFF
>17|TRBJ2-3|TRBV5-6
CASSLNTGGSVSDTQYF
>13|TRBJ1-6|TRBV30
CAGAGSYNSPLHF
>14|TRBJ1-2|TRBV2
CASSEVGTENGYTF
>14|TRBJ2-7|TRBV5-4
CASSLALGSYEQYF
>14|TRBJ1-1|TRBV2
CASSDWHPNTEAFF
>15|TRBJ1-1|TRBV4-2
CASSRSQGLNTEAFF
>16|TRBJ1-4|TRBV5-1
CASSLGIREVNEKLFF
>17|TRBJ2-5|TRBV2
CASTVGGSGVYQETQYF
>19|TRBJ2-7|TRBV15
CATSSWTGGAGLVAYEQYF
>16|TRBJ2-2|TRBV6-2/TRBV6-3
CASSYVGSREDGELFF
>18|TRBJ2-1|TRBV5-1
CASSSGTSGGAALDEQFF
>13|TRBJ1-2|TRBV5-6
CASISNGIYGYTF
>15|TRBJ1-3|TRBV7-7
CASSLDRSSGNTIYF
>12|TRBJ1-2|TRBV7-9
CASSLEVGGYTF
>18|TRBJ2-7|TRBV7-9
CASSLSPYGRDRPYEQYF
>13|TRBJ2-3|TRBV18
CASSPGATGTQYF
>14|TRBJ1-2|TRBV5-1
CASSLETGQYGYTF
>15|TRBJ1-2|TRBV25-1
CASSEYQGAGYGYTF
>14|TRBJ1-6|TRBV19
CASRYLGGHSPLHF
>11|TRBJ1-2|TRBV20-1
CSASGPYGYTF
>13|TRBJ2-1|TRBV19
CASSMPLRNEQFF
>15|TRBJ2-2|TRBV6-5
CASTLTSGYTGELFF
>12|TRBJ2-1|TRBV6-6
CASSYMRYEQFF
>13|TRBJ2-2|TRBV11-3
CASSVQSTGELFF